This T cell receptor (beta chain) was obtained from a study of blood T cell repertoires in COVID-19. Whole-study context: COVID-19 samples, acute and convalescent, were from the United States, Italy and Spain. The cDNA or gDNA used as material had been derived from T cells, B-cell-depleted T cells, or PBMCs.

The method was immunoSEQ multiplex PCR; TCRdb's version includes in-frame clones alone and lacks a portion of them. Among around 280,000 clones, roughly 86% were seen once, and the ten largest hold about 11%. Source material: peripheral blood. The clonotype was recovered from a woman in her twenties or thirties with COVID-19, enrolled during active disease.

CDR3 protein: CASRADRGQETQYF. CDR3 in DNA: TGTGCCAGCAGGGCCGACAGGGGGCAAGAGACCCAGTACTTC. The chain links TRBV28 to TRBJ2-5, with 9 bases lining up with TRBD1. V was clipped by 6 bases and J by 2 bases; unmatched bases: 4. Germline assignment: CDR1 MDHEN and CDR2 SYDVKM. This CDR3 spans 14 amino acids.